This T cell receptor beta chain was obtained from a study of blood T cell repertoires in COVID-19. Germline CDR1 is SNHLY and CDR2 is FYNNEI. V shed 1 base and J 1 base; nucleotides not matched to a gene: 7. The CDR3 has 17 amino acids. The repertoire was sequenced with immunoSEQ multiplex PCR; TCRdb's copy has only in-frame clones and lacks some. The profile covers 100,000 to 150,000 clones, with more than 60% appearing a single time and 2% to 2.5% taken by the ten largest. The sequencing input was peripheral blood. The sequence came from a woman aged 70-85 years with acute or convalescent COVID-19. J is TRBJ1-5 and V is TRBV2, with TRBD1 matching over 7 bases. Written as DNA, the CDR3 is TGTGCCAGCAGTGAAGGTCTCGGCAGGGGGAGCAATCAGCCCCAGCATTTT. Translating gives CASSEGLGRGSNQPQHF.